The 8 T cell receptor beta chains reported below all come from one sample, sequenced in a study of blood T cell repertoires in COVID-19. Profiling relied on immunoSEQ multiplex PCR, and the TCRdb table lists in-frame clones only, not all of them. The data contain over 200,000 clones, roughly nine tenths of them seen just once; the ten biggest clones take up roughly 9.8%. The sample taken for sequencing was peripheral blood. These receptors were collected from a man aged 40-55 years who had recovered from COVID-19.

The genes are TRBV5-4 and TRBJ1-1; a weak D match, TRBD1 (6 bases). Trimming removed 0 bases at V and 3 bases at J, with 9 bases between. Germline loops: CDR1 SGHNT, CDR2 YYREEE (reference sequence). CDR3 length: 14 residues. CDR3 protein: CASSLEQGDTEAFF. CDR3 in DNA: TGTGCCAGCAGCTTGGAACAGGGAGACACTGAAGCTTTCTTT.

This clone was seen just once. The chain carries TRBV7-2 and TRBJ2-5; 9 bases fit TRBD1. The CDR3 is made up of 14 amino acids. Germline assignment: CDR1 SGHTA and CDR2 FQGNSA. J lost 4 bases, V lost 5 bases, and 5 bases had no gene match. As DNA, the CDR3 is TGTGCCAGCAGCCCACAGGGGGCGGGAGAGACCCAGTACTTC. It codes for CASSPQGAGETQYF.

V and J are TRBV7-9 and TRBJ2-7, with 15 positions matching TRBD2. Trimming removed 6 bases from V and 2 bases from J; junction bases left unmatched: 8. Looked up from germline, CDR1 is SEHNR and CDR2 is FQNEAQ (reference sequence). The CDR3 spans 17 residues. The CDR3 sequence is CASSRTSGRVNTYEQYF. The CDR3 DNA sequence: TGTGCCAGCAGTAGGACTAGCGGGAGGGTTAATACCTACGAGCAGTACTTC.

The gene calls are TRBV6-2 or TRBV6-3 and TRBJ2-1; TRBD1 is a possible D gene (6 bases). Trimming shortened V by 2 bases and J by 3 bases, and 17 bases separated the two germline ends. Germline V gene sequence: CDR1 MNHEY, CDR2 SVGEGT. This CDR3 contains 17 residues. The CDR3 bases are TGTGCCAGCAGTTACACCCATGGGGGCGGAAACTACAATGAGCAGTTCTTC. It is translated as CASSYTHGGGNYNEQFF.

The chain recombines TRBV27 with TRBJ2-3; 7 bases are shared with TRBD2. This CDR3 spans 17 amino acids. The trim removed 3 bases at V and 2 bases at J, leaving 11 bases unmatched. Germline assignment: CDR1 MNHEY and CDR2 SMNVEV (reference sequence). DNA for the CDR3: TGTGCCAGCAGTTTTTCTGTGTGGGGGGGGACCACAGATACGCAGTATTTT. This codes for CASSFSVWGGTTDTQYF.

The chain joins TRBV18 to TRBJ2-1, with 8 bases fitting TRBD1. The CDR3 runs 17 residues. From germline, CDR1 is KGHSH and CDR2 LQKENI. Unmatched junction bases numbered 7, after V lost 2 bases and J lost 1 base. The CDR3 is CASSPRIQGASYNEQFF. DNA for the CDR3: TGTGCCAGCTCACCAAGAATCCAGGGGGCATCCTACAATGAGCAGTTCTTC.

This sequence joins TRBV30 and TRBJ1-1, with D perhaps matching TRBD1 (5 bases). Germline-derived CDR1 and CDR2 are GTSNPN and SVGIG (reference sequence). V was shortened by 0 bases and J by 3 bases, with 11 bases between the two germline ends. CDR3 length: 14 residues. CDR3 DNA sequence: TGTGCCTGGAGTGTATGGGGGGGGGACACTGAAGCTTTCTTT. Translation: CAWSVWGGDTEAFF.

The chain carries TRBV4-3 and TRBJ1-2; 7 nucleotides line up with TRBD1. CDR1 is LGHNA and CDR2 is YSLEER in the germline V gene. The CDR3 length is 17 residues. The trim removed 3 bases at V and 2 bases at J, leaving 12 bases unmatched. The CDR3 region has the DNA TGCGCCAGCAGCCAGGACATCTTACAGGGGACCAACTATGGCTACACCTTC. This codes for CASSQDILQGTNYGYTF.